The 21 T cell receptor beta chains in this list originate from one sample, sequenced in a study of T cell responses to AZD1222 COVID-19 vaccine. Repertoires were generated with immunoSEQ multiplex PCR, while TCRdb's copy carries only in-frame clones and drops some. The table lists roughly 180,000 clones, just over 90% of them singletons. The input for sequencing was peripheral blood, taken 28 days after the second AZD1222 dose. These receptors were obtained from an adult who received the AZD1222 COVID-19 vaccine.

The chain links TRBV6-5 to TRBJ2-7; 9 nucleotides line up with TRBD2. This CDR3 is built from 15 residues. V lost 6 bases, J lost 2 bases, and 8 bases stayed unmatched. From germline, CDR1 is MNHEY and CDR2 SVGAGI. The CDR3 region has the DNA TGTGCCAGCAGGCAGGCCTCTAGCGGGACCTACGAGCAGTACTTC. This encodes CASRQASSGTYEQYF.

The chain carries TRBV9 and TRBJ1-2, with 8 bases that match TRBD1. With 0 bases clipped from V and 6 bases from J, the junction kept 10 bases outside the gene matches. From germline, CDR1 is SGDLS and CDR2 YYNGEE. This CDR3 is built from 16 residues. The CDR3 is CASSVAGQGIRHGYTF. The CDR3 coding sequence is TGTGCCAGCAGCGTAGCAGGACAGGGAATTCGCCATGGCTACACCTTC. The full variable domain, rest sourced from reference TRBV9 and TRBJ1-2, is DSGVTQTPKHLITATGQRVTLRCSPRSGDLSVYWYQQSLDQGLQFLIQYYNGEERAKGNILERFSAQQFPDLHSELNLSSLELGDSALYFCASSVAGQGIRHGYTFGSGTRLTVV.

V gene TRBV30 combines with J gene TRBJ1-1; 8 bases map to TRBD1. CDR1 GTSNPN and CDR2 SVGIG come from the germline V gene (reference sequence). The CDR3 is 13 amino acids. The V segment lost 5 bases and the J segment 4 bases; nucleotides outside the gene matches: 6. CDR3 protein: CAWDRGPLTEAFF. The CDR3 DNA follows: TGTGCCTGGGACAGGGGCCCCCTCACTGAAGCTTTCTTT.

This chain links TRBV3-1 (or the pseudogene TRBV3-2) with TRBJ2-1; D call uncertain. This CDR3 comprises 11 residues. Per germline, CDR1 LGHDT and CDR2 YNNKEL (reference sequence). The V end lost 4 bases, the J end lost 5 bases, and 3 bases lay between the germline ends. The CDR3 region has the DNA TGTGCCAGCAGCCCTAACAATGAGCAGTTCTTC. The encoded protein is CASSPNNEQFF.

This sequence joins TRBV5-4 and TRBJ1-2; D is perhaps TRBD1 (5 bases). The germline V and J ends were trimmed by 2 bases and 7 bases, with 18 bases remaining between them. Germline CDR1 SGHNT, CDR2 YYREEE (reference sequence). The CDR3 consists of 15 residues. CDR3 in amino acids: CASSFQTARTGGYTF. The CDR3 DNA follows: TGTGCCAGCAGCTTTCAGACAGCGCGAACGGGTGGCTACACCTTC.

The chain recombines TRBV4-1 with TRBJ2-1, with 12 bases aligning to TRBD2. V shed 6 bases and J 4 bases; nucleotides not matched to a gene: 13. Germline CDR1 and CDR2: MGHRA and YSYEKL. The CDR3 runs to 18 residues. The DNA for the CDR3 is TGCGCCAGCAGAGGCTGGGCTAGCGGGAGGGGCCTATACAATGAGCAGTTCTTC. Amino acids: CASRGWASGRGLYNEQFF.

The V gene is TRBV19, the J gene TRBJ1-5; D is unresolved. The length of the CDR3 is 15 residues. V lost 2 bases and J 1 base, leaving 9 bases between the germline ends. The germline V gene encodes CDR1 LNHDA and CDR2 SQIVND (reference sequence). CDR3 in amino acids: CASSILGSSNQPQHF. The CDR3 DNA reads TGTGCCAGTAGTATATTGGGGTCGAGCAATCAGCCCCAGCATTTT.

J is TRBJ2-7 and V is TRBV11-2, with a tentative D call TRBD1 (6 bases). Trimming cost V 4 bases and J 7 bases, with 17 bases left between them. The CDR3 sequence is 14 residues long. Germline CDR1 reads SGHAT; CDR2 reads FQNNGV. The CDR3 loop is CASSSWTGRGEQYF. The CDR3 nucleotides read TGTGCCAGCAGCTCATGGACGGGAAGGGGGGAGCAGTACTTC.

This clone was counted only a few times. The rearrangement links TRBV5-1 to TRBJ1-2; D is uncertain. Germline CDR1 and CDR2: SGHRS and YFSETQ. The length of the CDR3 is 13 residues. V lost 3 bases, J lost 4 bases, and 10 bases lay in between. In DNA, the CDR3 is TGCGCCAGCAGCTCGGAGGGAGGCTATGGCTACACCTTC. It encodes CASSSEGGYGYTF. Complete variable domain (other parts from reference TRBV5-1 and TRBJ1-2): KAGVTQTPRYLIKTRGQQVTLSCSPISGHRSVSWYQQTPGQGLQFLFEYFSETQRNKGNFPGRFSGRQFSNSRSEMNVSTLELGDSALYLCASSSEGGYGYTFGSGTRLTVV.

In its sample, this clone was seen once. The V and J genes are TRBV19 and TRBJ1-2, with D perhaps matching TRBD1 (5 bases). Trimming took off 10 bases at V and 4 bases at J, with 13 bases between the two ends. Germline V gives CDR1 LNHDA, CDR2 SQIVND (reference sequence). The CDR3 sequence is 12 residues long. This CDR3 is CATAEGFYGYTF. The CDR3 nucleotides are TGTGCCACCGCGGAGGGGTTCTATGGCTACACCTTC.

The chain has TRBV11-3 and TRBJ1-6; D is unresolved. The CDR3 spans 15 residues. The ends were cut back, 3 bases at V and 6 bases at J, with 12 bases in the middle. CDR1 is SGHNT, CDR2 YENEEA, per germline. CDR3 sequence reads: CASSLESHPNSPLHF. The CDR3 DNA follows: TGTGCCAGCAGCTTGGAGAGTCACCCTAATTCACCCCTCCACTTT. Drawing the rest from reference TRBV11-3 and TRBJ1-6, the complete variable domain is EAGVVQSPRYKIIEKKQPVAFWCNPISGHNTLYWYLQNLGQGPELLIRYENEEAVDDSQLPKDRFSAERLKGVDSTLKIQPAELGDSAVYLCASSLESHPNSPLHFGNGTRLTVT.

The genes are TRBV30 and TRBJ1-2; tentatively, D is TRBD1 (5 bases). Germline CDR1 and CDR2: GTSNPN and SVGIG (reference sequence). V was pared by 3 bases and J by 8 bases, with 19 bases between. The CDR3 length is 14 residues. CDR3 DNA sequence: TGTGCCTGGAGGTCAACCCCCGGGACGGGGGGCTACACCTTC. This translates into CAWRSTPGTGGYTF.

This chain joins TRBV7-2 and TRBJ1-6; D not certain. The CDR3 runs 15 residues. CDR1 and CDR2 (germline): SGHTA, FQGNSA. V was cut by 2 bases and J by 7 bases, with 12 bases left in between. Here the CDR3 reads CASSLFEVRNSPLHF. The CDR3 DNA reads as TGTGCCAGCAGCTTATTTGAAGTGAGGAATTCACCCCTCCACTTT.

The chain uses TRBV5-1 and TRBJ1-5; 9 bases are shared with TRBD1. The germline gives CDR1 SGHRS, CDR2 YFSETQ. With V trimmed by 4 bases and J by 5 bases, 7 bases remained unmatched. This CDR3 spans 15 amino acids. The CDR3 bases are TGCGCCAGCAGCCCGACAGGGGGGCGCGATCAGCCCCAGCATTTT. It yields the protein CASSPTGGRDQPQHF.

This clone was found once. The genes are TRBV30 and TRBJ2-7; 16 bases agree with TRBD2. CDR1 is GTSNPN and CDR2 is SVGIG in the germline V gene (reference sequence). The CDR3 sequence is 16 residues long. V was pared by 2 bases and J by 6 bases, with 7 bases of the junction left unmatched. CDR3 sequence: CAWSSGLAGGPLEQYF. The CDR3 region has the DNA TGTGCCTGGAGTTCGGGACTAGCGGGAGGGCCCCTCGAGCAGTACTTC.

V and J are TRBV6-5 and TRBJ1-1, with a tentative D call TRBD1 (6 bases). The CDR3 contains 14 residues. V dropped 6 bases and J dropped 2 bases, with 13 bases sitting between them. Germline values: CDR1 MNHEY, CDR2 SVGAGI. The CDR3 DNA reads TGTGCCAGCAGGAGGGGGGACGTCAACACTGAAGCTTTCTTT. It specifies CASRRGDVNTEAFF.

The chain has TRBV2 and TRBJ2-5; possibly TRBD1 for D (5 bases). Germline lookup yields CDR1 SNHLY and CDR2 FYNNEI. V shed 8 bases and J shed 5 bases, with 15 bases lying between them. CDR3 size: 13 residues. The CDR3 DNA is TGTGCCAGCGGGGCTCCCCCTGGGGAGACCCAGTACTTC. As protein: CASGAPPGETQYF.

The chain recombines TRBV9 with TRBJ1-2, with 9 bases aligning to TRBD1. CDR3 size: 16 residues. Germline trimming cut 4 bases from V and 5 bases from J; bases unmatched to any gene: 12. The germline gives CDR1 SGDLS, CDR2 YYNGEE. CDR3 sequence reads: CASSTLPRDRAYGYTF. The DNA for the CDR3 is TGTGCCAGCAGCACCCTCCCTCGGGACAGGGCTTATGGCTACACCTTC.

The chain carries TRBV24-1 and TRBJ1-5; 10 bases fit TRBD1. With 3 bases clipped from V and 0 bases from J, the junction kept 7 bases outside the gene matches. The CDR3 runs to 18 residues. The V gene's germline CDR1 is KGHDR and CDR2 SFDVKD. The CDR3: CATSDGQGGLNSNQPQHF. CDR3 DNA: TGTGCCACCAGTGATGGACAGGGGGGACTGAATAGCAATCAGCCCCAGCATTTT.

This chain connects TRBV7-2 to TRBJ1-6, with D unclear. The CDR3 extends over 12 amino acids. V shed 5 bases and J shed 9 bases, with 8 bases lying between them. The germline V gene encodes CDR1 SGHTA and CDR2 FQGNSA. CDR3 amino acids: CASSPGRSPLHF. CDR3 in DNA: TGTGCCAGCAGCCCCGGTCGTTCACCCCTCCACTTT.

This chain links TRBV30 with TRBJ1-3; possibly TRBD1 for D (5 bases). The CDR3 has 14 amino acids. With 4 bases removed from V and 2 bases from J, the gap between germline ends came to 12 bases. Germline loops: CDR1 GTSNPN, CDR2 SVGIG (reference sequence). The CDR3 region has the DNA TGTGCCTGGACCCCGGGCAGGGCTGGAAACACCATATATTTT. Its protein product is CAWTPGRAGNTIYF. Looking up the rest from reference TRBV30 and TRBJ1-3 gives the full variable domain: SQTIHQWPATLVQPVGSPLSLECTVEGTSNPNLYWYRQAAGRGLQLLFYSVGIGQISSEVPQNLSASRPQDRQFILSSKKLLLSDSGFYLCAWTPGRAGNTIYFGEGSWLTVV.